These T cell receptor beta chains were read from a single sample in a study of shared clonotypes between healthy human individuals. Measured with immunoSEQ multiplex PCR; TCRdb has only the in-frame clones, and not every one. The sample includes about 1.5 million clones, under 99% of them seen just once. The sample consisted of naive CD4+ T cells sorted from blood. These receptors were collected from a man younger than 40 in good health. Each CDR3 is given with its conserved first and last residue. Each record gives: V gene, J gene, D gene, clone size, CDR3 protein, CDR3 DNA. The D gene is left open where the match is weak. A clone size is listed for some rows: how often the clone was seen (once, few, many), or a class if it is expanded.

TRBV15	TRBJ2-7	NA	once	CATSRDLGTGHEQYF	TGTGCCACCAGCAGAGATCTGGGGACGGGACACGAGCAGTACTTC
TRBV28	TRBJ2-1	NA	NA	CASSFLRAGYNEQFF	TGTGCCAGCAGTTTCCTCCGGGCGGGATACAATGAGCAGTTCTTC
TRBV7-3	TRBJ2-2	TRBD2	NA	CASTLRAPHSGSETGELFF	TGTGCCAGCACCCTAAGGGCCCCACATAGCGGGAGTGAAACCGGGGAGCTGTTTTTT
TRBV25-1	TRBJ2-1	TRBD2	NA	CASSAYNLAGGPGNEQFF	TGTGCCAGCAGTGCTTATAACCTAGCGGGAGGGCCTGGGAATGAGCAGTTCTTC
TRBV11-1	TRBJ1-1	NA	NA	CASSGSTGLIGNTEAFF	TGTGCCAGCAGCGGATCGACAGGTCTTATCGGGAACACTGAAGCTTTCTTT
TRBV10-3	TRBJ1-1	NA	NA	CAISTPAQPNTEAFF	TGTGCCATCAGTACTCCGGCGCAACCGAACACTGAAGCTTTCTTT
TRBV7-6	TRBJ2-3	NA	NA	CASSLGVSTDTQYF	TGTGCCAGCAGCTTAGGGGTGAGCACAGATACGCAGTATTTT
TRBV6-5	TRBJ2-4	TRBD2	NA	CASSYFGTSGNIQYF	TGTGCCAGCAGTTACTTCGGGACTAGCGGAAACATTCAGTACTTC
TRBV2	TRBJ2-3	NA	NA	CASTRDIDTQYF	TGTGCCAGCACGCGGGACATAGATACGCAGTATTTT
TRBV7-2	TRBJ2-2	TRBD2	NA	CASSRPTGGGPGELFF	TGTGCCAGCAGCCGTCCCACGGGGGGAGGTCCCGGGGAGCTGTTTTTT
TRBV6-5	TRBJ2-7	TRBD1	NA	CASSMGQMTSEQYF	TGTGCCAGCAGTATGGGACAGATGACCTCCGAGCAGTACTTC
TRBV5-1	TRBJ2-7	NA	NA	CASRDDRTYEQYF	TGCGCCAGCCGGGACGACAGAACCTACGAGCAGTACTTC
TRBV5-6	TRBJ2-7	NA	NA	CASSLVQGTHEQYF	TGTGCCAGCAGCTTGGTCCAGGGTACCCACGAGCAGTACTTC
TRBV30	TRBJ1-3	NA	NA	CAWMSDSGFSGNTIYF	TGTGCCTGGATGTCAGATTCGGGATTCTCTGGAAACACCATATATTTT
TRBV29-1	TRBJ2-7	NA	NA	CSVGTTSYEQYF	TGCAGCGTTGGGACTACCTCTTACGAGCAGTACTTC
TRBV29-1	TRBJ2-7	NA	NA	CSVYTPRSYEQYF	TGCAGCGTTTATACGCCTAGATCCTACGAGCAGTACTTC
TRBV5-1	TRBJ2-7	TRBD1	NA	CASSLASRQGYEQYF	TGCGCCAGCAGCTTGGCCTCGAGACAGGGATACGAGCAGTACTTC
TRBV7-2	TRBJ2-2	NA	NA	CASSTTSGALPGELFF	TGTGCCAGCAGCACCACCTCGGGGGCGCTTCCCGGGGAGCTGTTTTTT
TRBV11-2	TRBJ2-2	NA	NA	CASSDPRGRFAGELFF	TGTGCCAGCAGCGACCCGCGGGGGCGCTTCGCCGGGGAGCTGTTTTTT
TRBV5-1	TRBJ2-1	NA	NA	CASSLYRGRIYNEQFF	TGCGCCAGCAGTTTGTATAGGGGTCGGATATACAATGAGCAGTTCTTC
TRBV27	TRBJ1-4	NA	NA	CASPTTELFF	TGTGCCAGCCCGACCACTGAACTGTTTTTT
TRBV11-2	TRBJ2-2	NA	NA	CASSTLANTGELFF	TGTGCCAGCAGCACACTAGCGAACACCGGGGAGCTGTTTTTT
TRBV7-9	TRBJ1-2	NA	NA	CASNPSPPNYGYTF	TGTGCCAGCAACCCTTCCCCACCCAACTATGGCTACACCTTC
TRBV2	TRBJ1-2	TRBD1	NA	CASSQQDRGYGYTF	TGTGCCAGCAGCCAGCAGGACAGGGGCTATGGCTACACCTTC
TRBV29-1	TRBJ2-3	TRBD1	NA	CSARSTGAVADTQYF	TGCAGCGCCCGATCGACAGGGGCAGTAGCAGATACGCAGTATTTT
TRBV7-7	TRBJ2-1	NA	NA	CASSLGGVNNEQFF	TGTGCTAGCAGCTTAGGGGGGGTGAACAATGAGCAGTTCTTC
TRBV30	TRBJ1-2	NA	NA	CAWSVLGTGYTF	TGTGCCTGGAGTGTACTAGGAACTGGCTACACCTTC
TRBV11-3	TRBJ2-2	TRBD2	NA	CASSMGGLAGGGTGELFF	TGTGCCAGCAGCATGGGGGGACTAGCGGGAGGAGGCACCGGGGAGCTGTTTTTT
TRBV7-8	TRBJ2-3	TRBD2	NA	CASSQRLAGGLSSTDTQYF	TGTGCCAGCAGCCAGAGACTAGCGGGAGGTTTAAGCAGCACAGATACGCAGTATTTT
TRBV2	TRBJ1-3	NA	NA	CASRQSSGNTIYF	TGTGCCAGCCGACAGTCCTCTGGAAACACCATATATTTT
TRBV6-5	TRBJ1-1	TRBD1	NA	CASSSVQLAGGSEAFF	TGTGCCAGCAGTTCAGTTCAGCTGGCAGGGGGCTCTGAAGCTTTCTTT
TRBV27	TRBJ2-7	TRBD1	NA	CASSKGGRYEQYF	TGTGCCAGCAGTAAAGGGGGCAGGTACGAGCAGTACTTC
TRBV29-1	TRBJ2-1	TRBD1	NA	CSVEAPGQGKENEQFF	TGCAGCGTTGAAGCGCCGGGACAGGGAAAGGAAAATGAGCAGTTCTTC
TRBV6-6	TRBJ1-2	NA	once	CASSYSEGGNGYTF	TGTGCCAGCAGTTACTCGGAGGGTGGGAATGGCTACACCTTC
TRBV4-1	TRBJ2-1	TRBD1	NA	CASSQVAQGASGQFF	TGCGCCAGCAGCCAAGTAGCCCAGGGGGCCAGTGGGCAGTTCTTC
TRBV29-1	TRBJ2-1	TRBD2	NA	CSVEDPRTSQSSYNEQFF	TGCAGCGTTGAAGATCCGAGGACTAGCCAGAGCTCCTACAATGAGCAGTTCTTC
TRBV6-5	TRBJ2-1	NA	NA	CASSYSASSSYNEQFF	TGTGCCAGCAGTTACTCTGCGTCTAGCTCCTACAATGAGCAGTTCTTC
TRBV29-1	TRBJ2-5	TRBD1	NA	CSAQLTQGETQYF	TGCAGCGCCCAATTGACACAGGGGGAGACCCAGTACTTC
TRBV5-6	TRBJ1-5	NA	NA	CASSLRGRLNQPQHF	TGTGCCAGCAGCTTGCGAGGTAGGCTAAATCAGCCCCAGCATTTT
TRBV19	TRBJ2-7	TRBD1	NA	CASSRGQGLEQYF	TGTGCCAGTAGCCGTGGACAGGGCCTCGAGCAGTACTTC
TRBV4-3	TRBJ2-7	TRBD1	NA	CASSQGEQGRRGEQYF	TGCGCCAGCAGCCAGGGGGAACAGGGGAGAAGAGGCGAGCAGTACTTC
TRBV28	TRBJ2-3	NA	NA	CASSSAVEADTQYF	TGTGCCAGCAGTTCCGCAGTTGAGGCAGATACGCAGTATTTT